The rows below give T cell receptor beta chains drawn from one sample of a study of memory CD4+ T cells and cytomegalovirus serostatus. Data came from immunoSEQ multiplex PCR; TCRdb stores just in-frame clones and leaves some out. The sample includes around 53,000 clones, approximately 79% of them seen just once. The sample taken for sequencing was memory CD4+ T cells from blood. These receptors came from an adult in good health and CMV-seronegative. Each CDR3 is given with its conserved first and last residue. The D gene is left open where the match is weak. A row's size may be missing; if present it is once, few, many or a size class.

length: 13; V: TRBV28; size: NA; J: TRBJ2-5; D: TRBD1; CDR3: CASSLSGGETQYF; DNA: TGTGCCAGCAGTTTATCAGGGGGAGAGACCCAGTACTTC
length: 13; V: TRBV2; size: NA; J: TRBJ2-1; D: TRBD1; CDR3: CASSEAGTGQQFF; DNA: TGTGCCAGCAGTGAAGCGGGGACAGGGCAGCAGTTCTTC
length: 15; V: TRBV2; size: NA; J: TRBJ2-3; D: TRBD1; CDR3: CASSADRGSTDTQYF; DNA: TGTGCCAGCAGTGCGGACAGGGGATCCACAGATACGCAGTATTTT
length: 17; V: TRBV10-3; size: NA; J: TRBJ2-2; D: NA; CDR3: CAISEWLARTKRGELFF; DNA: TGTGCCATCAGTGAGTGGCTAGCGAGAACCAAAAGGGGGGAGCTGTTTTTT
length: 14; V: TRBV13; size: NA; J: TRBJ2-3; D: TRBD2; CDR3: CASSSSGTTDTQYF; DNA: TGTGCCAGCAGCTCTAGCGGGACCACAGATACGCAGTATTTT
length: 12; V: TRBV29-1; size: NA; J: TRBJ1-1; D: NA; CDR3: CSGVPRGTEAFF; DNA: TGCAGCGGCGTCCCCCGTGGCACTGAAGCTTTCTTT
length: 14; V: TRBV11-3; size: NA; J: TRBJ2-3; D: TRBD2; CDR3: CASSLYGGEDTQYF; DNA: TGTGCCAGCAGCTTATACGGGGGGGAAGATACGCAGTATTTT
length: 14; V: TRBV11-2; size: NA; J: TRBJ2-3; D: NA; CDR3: CASNPLVNTDTQYF; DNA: TGTGCCAGCAACCCACTAGTTAACACAGATACGCAGTATTTT
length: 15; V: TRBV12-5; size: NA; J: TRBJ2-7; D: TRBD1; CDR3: CASGLWTGGRNEQYF; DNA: TGTGCTAGTGGTTTGTGGACAGGGGGCAGGAACGAGCAGTACTTC
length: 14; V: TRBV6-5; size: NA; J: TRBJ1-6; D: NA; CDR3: CASSDPSYNSPLHF; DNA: TGTGCCAGCAGCGATCCCTCCTATAATTCACCCCTCCACTTT
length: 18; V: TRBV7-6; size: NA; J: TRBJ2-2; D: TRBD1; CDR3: CASSPATGQGLNTGELFF; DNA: TGTGCCAGCAGCCCCGCCACAGGACAGGGCCTGAACACCGGGGAGCTGTTTTTT
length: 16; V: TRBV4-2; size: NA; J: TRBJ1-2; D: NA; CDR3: CASSQDPLPGAHGYTF; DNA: TGTGCCAGCAGCCAAGATCCCCTCCCAGGGGCCCATGGCTACACCTTC
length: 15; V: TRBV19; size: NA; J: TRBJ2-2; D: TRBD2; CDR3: CASSISGANTGELFF; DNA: TGTGCCAGTAGTATTAGCGGGGCGAACACCGGGGAGCTGTTTTTT
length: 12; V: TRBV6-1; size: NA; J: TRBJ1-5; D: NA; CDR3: CASNGSNQPQHF; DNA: TGTGCCAGCAACGGTAGCAATCAGCCCCAGCATTTT
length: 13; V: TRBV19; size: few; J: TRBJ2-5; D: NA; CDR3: CASSGTSVETQYF; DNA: TGTGCCAGTAGTGGTACTAGTGTAGAGACCCAGTACTTC
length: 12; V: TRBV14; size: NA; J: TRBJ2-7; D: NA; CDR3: CASGRSSYEQYF; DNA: TGTGCCAGTGGACGGAGCTCCTACGAGCAGTACTTC
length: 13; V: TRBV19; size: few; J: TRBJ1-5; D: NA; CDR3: CASSIAGNQPQHF; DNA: TGTGCCAGTAGTATAGCGGGGAATCAGCCCCAGCATTTT
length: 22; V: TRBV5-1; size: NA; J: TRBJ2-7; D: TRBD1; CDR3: CASSSRINYKDRGRISSYEQYF; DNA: TGCGCCAGCAGCTCTCGAATAAATTATAAAGACAGGGGTCGGATCTCCTCCTACGAGCAGTACTTC
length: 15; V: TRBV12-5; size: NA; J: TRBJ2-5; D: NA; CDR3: CASGIGRDYQETQYF; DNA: TGTGCTAGTGGTATCGGCCGTGACTACCAAGAGACCCAGTACTTC
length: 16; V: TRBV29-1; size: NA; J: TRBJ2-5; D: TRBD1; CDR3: CSVDLSGTGFVETQYF; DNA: TGCAGCGTTGACCTCTCCGGGACAGGGTTTGTAGAGACCCAGTACTTC
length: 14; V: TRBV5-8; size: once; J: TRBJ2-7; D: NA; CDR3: CASSSYGAAYEQYF; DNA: TGTGCCAGCAGCTCGTACGGGGCAGCATACGAGCAGTACTTC
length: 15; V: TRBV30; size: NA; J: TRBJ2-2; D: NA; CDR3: CAWSVLEGGPGELFF; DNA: TGTGCCTGGAGTGTACTGGAGGGGGGGCCCGGGGAGCTGTTTTTT
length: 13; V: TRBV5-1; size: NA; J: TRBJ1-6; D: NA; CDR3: CASSLEIISPLHF; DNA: TGCGCCAGCAGCTTGGAGATTATTTCACCCCTCCACTTT
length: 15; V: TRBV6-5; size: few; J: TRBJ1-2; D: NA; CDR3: CASSAGARGADGYTF; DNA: TGTGCCAGCAGTGCCGGCGCTCGGGGGGCGGATGGCTACACCTTC
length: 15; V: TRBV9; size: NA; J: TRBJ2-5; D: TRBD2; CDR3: CASSVLAVMGETQYF; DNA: TGTGCCAGCAGCGTCCTAGCGGTGATGGGGGAGACCCAGTACTTC
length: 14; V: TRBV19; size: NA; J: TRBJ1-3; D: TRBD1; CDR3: CASSLTGTGNTIYF; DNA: TGTGCCAGTAGCCTGACAGGGACTGGAAACACCATATATTTT
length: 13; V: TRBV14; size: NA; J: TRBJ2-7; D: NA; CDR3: CASSQAEGGEQYF; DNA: TGTGCCAGCAGCCAAGCCGAGGGGGGCGAGCAGTACTTC
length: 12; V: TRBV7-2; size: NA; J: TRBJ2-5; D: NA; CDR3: CASTKTQETQYF; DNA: TGTGCCAGCACTAAGACCCAAGAGACCCAGTACTTC
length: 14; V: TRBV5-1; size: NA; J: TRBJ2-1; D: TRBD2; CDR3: CASVRGVGSNEQFF; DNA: TGCGCCAGCGTTCGGGGGGTCGGGTCAAATGAGCAGTTCTTC
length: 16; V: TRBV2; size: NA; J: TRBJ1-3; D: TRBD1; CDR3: CASRFSGTGVGNTIYF; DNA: TGTGCCAGCAGGTTCTCCGGGACAGGGGTCGGAAACACCATATATTTT
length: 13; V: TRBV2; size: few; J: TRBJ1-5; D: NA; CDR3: CASELGPNQPQHF; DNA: TGTGCCAGCGAGCTAGGGCCGAATCAGCCCCAGCATTTT
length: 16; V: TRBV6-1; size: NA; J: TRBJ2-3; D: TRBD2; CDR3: CASSEGASGIFDTQYF; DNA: TGTGCCAGCAGTGAAGGAGCTAGCGGGATTTTTGATACGCAGTATTTT
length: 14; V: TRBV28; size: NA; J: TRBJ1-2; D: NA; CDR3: CASSFADLLYGYTF; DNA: TGTGCCAGCAGTTTTGCCGACCTCCTCTATGGCTACACCTTC
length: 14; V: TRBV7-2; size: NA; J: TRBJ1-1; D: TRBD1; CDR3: CASSSGQGATEAFF; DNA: TGTGCCAGCAGCAGCGGACAGGGGGCAACTGAAGCTTTCTTT
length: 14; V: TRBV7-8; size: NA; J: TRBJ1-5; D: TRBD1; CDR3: CASSSQTGPQPQHF; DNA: TGTGCCAGCAGCTCCCAGACAGGGCCACAGCCCCAGCATTTT
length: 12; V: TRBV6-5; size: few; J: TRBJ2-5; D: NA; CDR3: CASQAQQGTQYF; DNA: TGTGCCAGTCAGGCTCAACAGGGGACCCAGTACTTC
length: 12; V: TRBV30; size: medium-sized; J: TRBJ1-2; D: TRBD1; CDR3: CAWATGNYGYTF; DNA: TGTGCCTGGGCGACAGGGAACTATGGCTACACCTTC
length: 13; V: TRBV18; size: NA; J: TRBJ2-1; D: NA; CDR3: CASSPAGYNEQFF; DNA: TGTGCCAGCTCACCAGCAGGATACAATGAGCAGTTCTTC
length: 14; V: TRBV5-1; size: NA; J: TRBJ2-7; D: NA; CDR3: CASSVSGTSYEQYF; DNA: TGCGCCAGCAGCGTATCCGGGACCTCCTACGAGCAGTACTTC
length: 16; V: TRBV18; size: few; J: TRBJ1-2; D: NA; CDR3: CASSPGQTSVSYGYTF; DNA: TGTGCCAGCTCACCCGGACAGACCTCAGTCTCCTATGGCTACACCTTC
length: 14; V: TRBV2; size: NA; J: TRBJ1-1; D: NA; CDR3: CARDQGIMNTEAFF; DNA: TGTGCCAGGGACCAGGGGATCATGAACACTGAAGCTTTCTTT
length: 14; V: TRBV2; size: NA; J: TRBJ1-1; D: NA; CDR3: CASAFRLGGTEAFF; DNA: TGTGCCAGCGCTTTCAGGTTGGGGGGCACTGAAGCTTTCTTT
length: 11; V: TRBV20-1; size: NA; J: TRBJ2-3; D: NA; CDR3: CSAHSRDTQYF; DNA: TGCAGTGCCCATTCGCGTGATACGCAGTATTTT
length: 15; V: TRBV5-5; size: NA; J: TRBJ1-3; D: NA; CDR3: CASSLDLGSGNTIYF; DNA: TGTGCCAGCAGCTTAGATCTCGGGTCTGGAAACACCATATATTTT
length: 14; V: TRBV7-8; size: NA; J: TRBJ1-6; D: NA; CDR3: CASSLGSGNSPLHF; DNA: TGTGCCAGCAGCTTAGGCTCGGGAAATTCACCCCTCCACTTT
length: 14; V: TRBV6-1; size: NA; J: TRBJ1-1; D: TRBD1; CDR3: CASSEQQGVDEAFF; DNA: TGTGCCAGCAGTGAACAGCAGGGGGTAGATGAAGCTTTCTTT
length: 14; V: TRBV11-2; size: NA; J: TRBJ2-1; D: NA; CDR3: CASSLGALAAEQFF; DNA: TGTGCCAGCAGCTTAGGCGCCCTAGCTGCTGAGCAGTTCTTC
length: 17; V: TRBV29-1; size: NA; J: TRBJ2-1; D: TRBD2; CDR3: CSVEGLAGGSSYNEQFF; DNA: TGCAGCGTCGAAGGCCTAGCGGGAGGATCCTCCTACAATGAGCAGTTCTTC
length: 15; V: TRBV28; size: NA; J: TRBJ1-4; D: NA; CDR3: CASSLMQGTTEKLFF; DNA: TGTGCCAGCAGTTTGATGCAGGGTACGACTGAAAAACTGTTTTTT
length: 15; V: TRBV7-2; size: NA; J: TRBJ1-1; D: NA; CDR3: CASSLSVGLNTEAFF; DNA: TGTGCCAGCAGCTTATCGGTTGGGTTGAACACTGAAGCTTTCTTT
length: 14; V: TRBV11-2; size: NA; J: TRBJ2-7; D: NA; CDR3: CASSLKGGPNEQYF; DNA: TGTGCCAGCAGCTTAAAGGGGGGCCCCAACGAGCAGTACTTC
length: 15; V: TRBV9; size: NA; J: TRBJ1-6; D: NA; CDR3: CASSVEDGGSSPLHF; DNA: TGTGCCAGCAGCGTAGAAGACGGGGGCTCTTCACCCCTCCACTTT
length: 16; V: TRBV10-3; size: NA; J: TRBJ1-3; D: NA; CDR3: CAISGLKGGVMSTIYF; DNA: TGTGCCATCAGTGGACTAAAGGGAGGGGTGATGAGCACCATATATTTT
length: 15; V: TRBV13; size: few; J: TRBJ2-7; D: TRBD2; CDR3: CASSDRRLSGSEQYF; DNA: TGTGCCAGCTCGGACCGTCGGCTTAGCGGGAGCGAGCAGTACTTC
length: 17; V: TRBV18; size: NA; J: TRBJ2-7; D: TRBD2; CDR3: CASSPDQRGAYSYEQYF; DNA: TGTGCCAGCTCACCAGACCAGCGGGGGGCCTATTCCTACGAGCAGTACTTC
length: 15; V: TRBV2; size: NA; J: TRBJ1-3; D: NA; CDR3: CASSETRGRRNTIYF; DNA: TGTGCCAGCAGCGAAACTAGGGGACGGCGAAACACCATATATTTT
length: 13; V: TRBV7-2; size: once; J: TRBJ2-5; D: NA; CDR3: CASSLVGLETQYF; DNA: TGTGCCAGCAGCTTAGTAGGTTTGGAGACCCAGTACTTC
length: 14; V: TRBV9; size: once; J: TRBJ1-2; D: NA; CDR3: CASSVGALGGGYTF; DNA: TGTGCCAGCAGCGTAGGAGCACTGGGCGGTGGCTACACCTTC